These T cell receptor beta chains were read from a single sample in a study of blood T cell repertoires in COVID-19. The data were produced by immunoSEQ multiplex PCR, yet TCRdb's version contains in-frame clones alone and is incomplete. The data contain tens of thousands of clones, around 90% of them seen just once; the ten biggest clones take up roughly 7.4%. What was sequenced was peripheral blood. Source of these receptors: a man aged 50-60 years with acute or convalescent COVID-19. The CDR3 runs from the conserved cysteine through the conserved F or W. A D gene is named only where the DNA matches it firmly. Size values are once, few and many counts, or a class for expanded clones, and some rows have none.

>-|-|TRBV3-1/TRBV3-2|TRBJ1-2
CASSQIPEGGYTF
TGTGCCAGCAGCCAAATTCCTGAGGGTGGCTACACCTTC
>TRBD2|-|TRBV15|TRBJ2-7
CATSRELAGAYEQYF
TGTGCCACCAGCAGAGAACTAGCGGGAGCCTACGAGCAGTACTTC
>TRBD1|-|TRBV5-1|TRBJ1-1
CASYFSGGSSTEAFF
TGCGCCAGCTATTTTTCAGGGGGCTCAAGCACTGAAGCTTTCTTT
>TRBD2|-|TRBV7-2|TRBJ2-1
CATKLAGGSYNEQFF
TGTGCCACTAAACTAGCGGGGGGATCCTACAATGAGCAGTTCTTC
>TRBD1|-|TRBV30|TRBJ1-6
CAWSGRFSQGAESPLHF
TGTGCCTGGAGTGGAAGATTCTCCCAGGGGGCTGAGTCACCCCTCCACTTT
>-|-|TRBV5-1|TRBJ2-6
CASSPPGGLGANVLTF
TGCGCCAGCAGCCCCCCCGGGGGGCTAGGGGCCAACGTCCTGACTTTC
>TRBD1|-|TRBV24-1|TRBJ1-2
CATSSPGQGNYGYTF
TGTGCCACCAGTTCTCCGGGACAGGGTAACTATGGCTACACCTTC
>-|-|TRBV14|TRBJ2-1
CASSQGGGRPGGEQFF
TGTGCCAGCAGCCAAGGGGGGGGGAGGCCCGGGGGCGAGCAGTTCTTC
>TRBD2|-|TRBV18|TRBJ2-3
CASSVQRDSTDTQYF
TGTGCCAGCTCCGTCCAGCGGGATAGCACAGATACGCAGTATTTT
>TRBD1|many|TRBV6-1|TRBJ1-5
CASSEGETGFQPQHF
TGTGCCAGCAGTGAAGGAGAGACAGGGTTTCAGCCCCAGCATTTT
>-|-|TRBV7-6|TRBJ1-6
CASSLTTGYNSPLHF
TGTGCCAGCAGCTTAACAACAGGGTATAATTCACCCCTCCACTTT
>-|-|TRBV10-3|TRBJ1-5
CAISELQQGLNQPQHF
TGTGCCATCAGTGAGTTACAACAGGGCCTCAATCAGCCCCAGCATTTT
>-|-|TRBV27|TRBJ1-2
CASSLSGGNNYGYTF
TGTGCCAGCAGTTTATCGGGGGGGAATAACTATGGCTACACCTTC
>TRBD1|-|TRBV4-1|TRBJ1-2
CASSQPDRGPGYTF
TGCGCCAGCAGCCAACCGGACAGGGGACCCGGCTACACCTTC
>TRBD2|-|TRBV4-3|TRBJ2-7
CASSGRLAGNYEQYF
TGCGCCAGCAGCGGGCGACTAGCGGGGAACTACGAGCAGTACTTC
>-|-|TRBV18|TRBJ2-5
CASSPSEETQYF
TGTGCCAGCTCACCATCCGAAGAGACCCAGTACTTC
>-|-|TRBV7-2|TRBJ1-2
CASSLDREGSYGYTF
TGTGCCAGCAGCTTAGATAGGGAGGGCTCCTATGGCTACACCTTC
>-|-|TRBV5-8|TRBJ1-5
CASSGGQPQHF
TGTGCCAGCAGTGGGGGGCAGCCCCAGCATTTT
>-|-|TRBV24-1|TRBJ2-5
CATSDELETQYF
TGTGCCACCAGTGATGAACTGGAGACCCAGTACTTC
>TRBD1|-|TRBV7-8|TRBJ1-1
CASSWGQMNTEAFF
TGTGCCAGCAGTTGGGGACAGATGAACACTGAAGCTTTCTTT
>TRBD2|-|TRBV7-9|TRBJ2-7
CASSPWTSGSAEQYF
TGTGCCAGCAGCCCTTGGACTAGCGGGAGTGCCGAGCAGTACTTC
>-|-|TRBV14|TRBJ2-1
CASSQQGIGANVLFF
TGTGCCAGCAGCCAACAGGGGATCGGGGCTAATGTGTTGTTCTTC
>TRBD1|once|TRBV29-1|TRBJ2-1
CSAIADRDGPYNEQFF
TGCAGCGCTATTGCTGACAGGGATGGGCCCTACAATGAGCAGTTCTTC
>TRBD1|-|TRBV28|TRBJ1-3
CASSSTGTGNTIYF
TGTGCCAGCAGTTCGACAGGGACTGGAAACACCATATATTTT
>TRBD2|-|TRBV29-1|TRBJ2-1
CSVEGSGETYNEQFF
TGCAGCGTTGAGGGTAGCGGGGAAACCTACAATGAGCAGTTCTTC
>-|-|TRBV5-1|TRBJ1-5
CASSPDIDQPQHF
TGCGCCAGCAGCCCGGACATAGATCAGCCCCAGCATTTT
>-|once|TRBV19|TRBJ1-3
CASSPQEGSRGNTIYF
TGTGCCAGTAGTCCCCAGGAGGGGAGTCGAGGAAACACCATATATTTT
>-|-|TRBV30|TRBJ1-2
CAWSVVGTLEITF
TGTGCCTGGAGTGTTGTGGGGACACTGGAGATTACCTTC
>TRBD2|-|TRBV2|TRBJ2-1
CASSVGGTISNEQFF
TGTGCCAGCAGTGTCGGGGGGACTATCTCGAATGAGCAGTTCTTC
>TRBD1|-|TRBV10-1|TRBJ2-2
CASSESGTANTGELFF
TGCGCCAGCAGTGAGTCGGGGACAGCGAACACCGGGGAGCTGTTTTTT
>TRBD2|-|TRBV6-1|TRBJ2-7
CASSESLAGGPLVPSYEQYF
TGTGCCAGCAGTGAATCCCTAGCGGGAGGACCCCTTGTACCATCCTACGAGCAGTACTTC
>-|-|TRBV7-9|TRBJ2-2
CASSHPSVELFF
TGTGCCAGCAGCCACCCGTCGGTGGAGCTGTTTTTT
>TRBD1|few|TRBV29-1|TRBJ1-2
CSVERDRGSDGYTF
TGCAGCGTTGAAAGGGACAGGGGATCGGATGGCTACACCTTC
>-|-|TRBV6-1|TRBJ2-7
CASSDMSRAPYEQYF
TGTGCCAGCAGTGATATGTCCCGAGCCCCCTACGAGCAGTACTTC
>TRBD2|-|TRBV11-3|TRBJ2-1
CASSFGAGGRNNEQFF
TGTGCCAGCAGCTTCGGGGCGGGAGGAAGGAACAATGAGCAGTTCTTC
>TRBD2|-|TRBV5-1|TRBJ2-3
CASSSWTSGATDTQYF
TGCGCCAGCAGCTCCTGGACTAGCGGGGCCACAGATACGCAGTATTTT
>TRBD1|-|TRBV7-9|TRBJ1-2
CASSIDRVASYTF
TGTGCCAGCAGTATCGACAGGGTCGCTAGCTACACCTTC
>TRBD1|-|TRBV5-1|TRBJ2-7
CASSHGQGGEQYF
TGCGCCAGCAGCCACGGACAGGGGGGTGAGCAGTACTTC
>TRBD1|-|TRBV2|TRBJ2-1
CASRTGGAYNEQFF
TGTGCCAGCAGGACAGGGGGCGCATACAATGAGCAGTTCTTC
>-|-|TRBV10-3|TRBJ1-1
CAISEKGVNTEAFF
TGTGCCATCAGTGAGAAGGGGGTGAACACTGAAGCTTTCTTT
>-|few|TRBV19|TRBJ2-7
CASSISLSYEQYF
TGTGCCAGTAGTATTTCCCTATCCTACGAGCAGTACTTC
>-|-|TRBV28|TRBJ1-2
CASSLEAENNYGYTF
TGTGCCAGCAGTTTAGAAGCGGAGAATAACTATGGCTACACCTTC
>-|-|TRBV28|TRBJ1-2
CASSLGAGIYGYTF
TGTGCCAGCAGTTTAGGGGCAGGGATTTACGGCTACACCTTC
>-|-|TRBV28|TRBJ1-5
CASSPTPGNQPQHF
TGTGCCAGCAGTCCAACCCCGGGCAATCAGCCCCAGCATTTT
>TRBD2|-|TRBV28|TRBJ2-1
CASSLSGSSYNEQFF
TGTGCCAGCAGTTTAAGCGGGAGCTCCTACAATGAGCAGTTCTTC
>-|-|TRBV7-3|TRBJ2-1
CASSSLQGASYNEQFF
TGTGCCAGCAGCTCTTTACAGGGAGCTTCCTACAATGAGCAGTTCTTC
>-|-|TRBV2|TRBJ2-7
CASTGTRIPAQYF
TGTGCCAGCACCGGGACACGGATACCCGCGCAGTACTTC
>TRBD2|-|TRBV7-8|TRBJ2-7
CASSLRGARYEQYF
TGTGCCAGCAGCTTGCGGGGGGCCCGCTACGAGCAGTACTTC
>TRBD1|once|TRBV11-3|TRBJ2-4
CASSAGQGNIQYF
TGTGCCAGCAGCGCGGGACAGGGAAACATTCAGTACTTC
>-|-|TRBV3-1/TRBV3-2|TRBJ2-5
CASSPTSQETQYF
TGTGCCAGCAGCCCCACTTCCCAAGAGACCCAGTACTTC
>TRBD1|-|TRBV11-2|TRBJ2-1
CASGTGGSGHEQFF
TGTGCCAGCGGCACAGGGGGCTCGGGCCATGAGCAGTTCTTC
>-|-|TRBV6-2/TRBV6-3|TRBJ1-1
CASSYSGSLLDAFF
TGTGCCAGCAGTTATTCAGGGTCTTTATTGGACGCTTTCTTT
>TRBD1|-|TRBV6-6|TRBJ1-2
CASSGTAYGYTF
TGTGCCAGCAGTGGGACAGCCTATGGCTACACCTTC
>-|-|TRBV5-4|TRBJ1-6
CASSFTGDNSPLHF
TGTGCCAGCAGTTTTACGGGAGATAATTCACCCCTCCACTTT
>-|-|TRBV4-3|TRBJ2-1
CASSQALYNEQFF
TGCGCCAGCAGCCAAGCTCTCTACAATGAGCAGTTCTTC